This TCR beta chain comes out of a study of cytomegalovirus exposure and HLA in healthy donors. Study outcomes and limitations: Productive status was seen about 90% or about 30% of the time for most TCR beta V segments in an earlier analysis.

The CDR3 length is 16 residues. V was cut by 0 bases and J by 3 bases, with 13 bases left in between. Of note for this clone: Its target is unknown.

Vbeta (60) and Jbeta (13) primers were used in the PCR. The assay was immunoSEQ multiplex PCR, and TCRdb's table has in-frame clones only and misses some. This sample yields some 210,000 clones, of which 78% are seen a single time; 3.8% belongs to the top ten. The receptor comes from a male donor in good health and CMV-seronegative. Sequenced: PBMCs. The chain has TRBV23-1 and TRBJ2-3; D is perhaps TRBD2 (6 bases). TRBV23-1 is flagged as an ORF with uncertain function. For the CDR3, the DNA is TGCGCCAGCAGTCAATCGGGGGGAGGTGGGACAGATACGCAGTATTTT. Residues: CASSQSGGGGTDTQYF.